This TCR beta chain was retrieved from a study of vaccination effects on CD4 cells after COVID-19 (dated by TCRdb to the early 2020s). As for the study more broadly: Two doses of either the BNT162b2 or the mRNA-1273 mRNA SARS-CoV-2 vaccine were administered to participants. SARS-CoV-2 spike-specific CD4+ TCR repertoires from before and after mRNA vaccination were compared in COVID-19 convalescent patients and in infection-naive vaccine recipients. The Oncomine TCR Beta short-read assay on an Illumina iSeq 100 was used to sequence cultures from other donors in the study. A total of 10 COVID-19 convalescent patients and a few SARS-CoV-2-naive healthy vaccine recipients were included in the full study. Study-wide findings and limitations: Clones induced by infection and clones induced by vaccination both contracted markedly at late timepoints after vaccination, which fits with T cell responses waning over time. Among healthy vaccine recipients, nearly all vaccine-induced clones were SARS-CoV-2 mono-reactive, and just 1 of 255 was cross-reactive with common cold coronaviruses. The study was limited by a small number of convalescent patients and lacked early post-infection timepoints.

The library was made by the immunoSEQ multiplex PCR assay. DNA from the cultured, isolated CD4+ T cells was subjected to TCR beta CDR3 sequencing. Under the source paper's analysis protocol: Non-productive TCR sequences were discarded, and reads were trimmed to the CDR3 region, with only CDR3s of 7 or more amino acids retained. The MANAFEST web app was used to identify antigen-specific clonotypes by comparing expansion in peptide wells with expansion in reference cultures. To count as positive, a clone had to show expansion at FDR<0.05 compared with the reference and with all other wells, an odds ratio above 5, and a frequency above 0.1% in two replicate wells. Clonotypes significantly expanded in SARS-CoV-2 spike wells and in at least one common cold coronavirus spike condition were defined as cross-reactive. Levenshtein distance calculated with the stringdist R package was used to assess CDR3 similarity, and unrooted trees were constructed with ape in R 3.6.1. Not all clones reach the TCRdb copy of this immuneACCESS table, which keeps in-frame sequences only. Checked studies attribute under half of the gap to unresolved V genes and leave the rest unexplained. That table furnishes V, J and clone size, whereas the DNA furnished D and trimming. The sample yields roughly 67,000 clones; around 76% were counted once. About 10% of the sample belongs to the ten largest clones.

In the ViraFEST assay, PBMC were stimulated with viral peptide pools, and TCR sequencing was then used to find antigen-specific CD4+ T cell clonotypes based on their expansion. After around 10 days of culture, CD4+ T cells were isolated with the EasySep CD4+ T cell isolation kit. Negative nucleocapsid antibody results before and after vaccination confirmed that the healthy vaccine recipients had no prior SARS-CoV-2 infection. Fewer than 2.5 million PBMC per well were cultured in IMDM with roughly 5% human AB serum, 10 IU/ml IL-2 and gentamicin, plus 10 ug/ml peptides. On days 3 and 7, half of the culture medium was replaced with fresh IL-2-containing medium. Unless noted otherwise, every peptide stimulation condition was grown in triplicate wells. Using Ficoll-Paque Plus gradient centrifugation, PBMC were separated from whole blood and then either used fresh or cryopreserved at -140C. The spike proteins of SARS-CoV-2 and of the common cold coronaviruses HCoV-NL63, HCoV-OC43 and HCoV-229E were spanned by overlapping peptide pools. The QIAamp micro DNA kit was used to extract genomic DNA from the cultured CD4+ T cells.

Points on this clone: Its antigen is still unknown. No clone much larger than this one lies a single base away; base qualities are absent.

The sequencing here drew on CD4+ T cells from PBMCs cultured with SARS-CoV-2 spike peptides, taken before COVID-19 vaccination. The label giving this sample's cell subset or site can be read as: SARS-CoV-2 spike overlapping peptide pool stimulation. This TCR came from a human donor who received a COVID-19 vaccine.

The CDR3 reads as follows: CAWKLQGTPGELFF. The nucleotide sequence is TGTGCCTGGAAACTACAGGGGACCCCCGGGGAGCTGTTTTTT. The sequence is built from TRBV30 and TRBJ2-2; 7 nucleotides in the junction match TRBD1. The germline V gene (reference sequence) specifies GTSNPN as CDR1 and SVGIG as CDR2. The germline V end is reduced by 4 bases and the J end by 6 bases; junction bases left unmatched: 8. CDR3 length: 14 amino acids, cysteine to phenylalanine. The sequence is cut down to CDR3 DNA, 42 bases in frame from base 1.